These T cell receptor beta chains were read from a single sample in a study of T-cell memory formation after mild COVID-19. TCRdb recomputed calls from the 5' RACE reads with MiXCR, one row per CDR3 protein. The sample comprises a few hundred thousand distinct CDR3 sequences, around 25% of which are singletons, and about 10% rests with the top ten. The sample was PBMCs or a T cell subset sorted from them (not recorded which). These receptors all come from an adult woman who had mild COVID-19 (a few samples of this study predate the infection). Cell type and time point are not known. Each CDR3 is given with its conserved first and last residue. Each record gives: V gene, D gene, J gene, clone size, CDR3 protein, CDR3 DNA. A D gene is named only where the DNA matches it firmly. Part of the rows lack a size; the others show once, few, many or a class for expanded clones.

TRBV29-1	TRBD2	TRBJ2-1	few	CSVLDSGRQSYNEQFF	TGCAGCGTCTTGGATAGCGGGAGACAGTCCTACAATGAGCAGTTCTTC
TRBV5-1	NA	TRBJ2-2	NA	CASSWGRPANTGELFF	TGCGCCAGCAGCTGGGGACGGCCCGCGAACACCGGGGAGCTGTTTTTT
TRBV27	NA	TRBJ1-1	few	CASSLFQGLNTEAFF	TGTGCCAGCAGTTTATTCCAGGGCTTGAACACTGAAGCTTTCTTT
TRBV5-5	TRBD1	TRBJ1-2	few	CASSIIPGQDYGYTF	TGTGCCAGCAGCATCATACCGGGACAGGACTATGGCTACACCTTC
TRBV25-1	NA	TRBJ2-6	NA	CASSEQGTGANVLTF	TGTGCCAGCAGTGAACAGGGGACTGGGGCCAACGTCCTGACTTTC
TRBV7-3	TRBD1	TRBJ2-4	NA	CASSATGGGGKNIQYF	TGTGCCAGCAGCGCGACAGGGGGAGGGGGCAAAAACATTCAGTACTTC
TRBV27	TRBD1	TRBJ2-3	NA	CASSLRQGTTDTQYF	TGTGCCAGCAGTCTCCGACAGGGAACGACAGATACGCAGTATTTT
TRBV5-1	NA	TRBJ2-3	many	CASSLDSLIPDTQYF	TGCGCCAGCAGCCTCGACAGCCTTATCCCAGATACGCAGTATTTT
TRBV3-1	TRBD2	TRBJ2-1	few	CASSQGRTSGIDNEQFF	TGTGCCAGCAGCCAAGGTAGGACTAGCGGGATAGACAATGAGCAGTTCTTC
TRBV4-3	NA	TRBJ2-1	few	CASSPAAGASYNEQFF	TGCGCCAGCAGCCCCGCCGCAGGCGCTTCGTACAATGAGCAGTTCTTC
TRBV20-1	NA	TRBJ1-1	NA	CSASHPANTEAFF	TGCAGTGCTAGTCACCCGGCGAACACTGAAGCTTTCTTT
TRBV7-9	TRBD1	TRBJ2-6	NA	CASTLTGVGANVLTF	TGTGCCAGCACCTTAACAGGGGTCGGGGCCAACGTCCTGACTTTC
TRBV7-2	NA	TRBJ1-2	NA	CASSPRGRDARGYTF	TGTGCCAGCAGCCCGCGTGGACGTGATGCGCGGGGCTACACCTTC
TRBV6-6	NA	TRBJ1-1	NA	CASSNHGGNTEAFF	TGTGCCAGCAGTAACCACGGCGGGAACACTGAAGCTTTCTTT
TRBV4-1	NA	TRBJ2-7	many	CASSLLERSYEQYF	TGCGCCAGCAGCCTCCTCGAGAGGAGCTACGAGCAGTACTTC
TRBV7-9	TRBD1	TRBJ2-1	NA	CASSSGQGLYNEQFF	TGTGCCAGCAGCTCCGGACAGGGCTTGTACAATGAGCAGTTCTTC
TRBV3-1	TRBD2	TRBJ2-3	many	CASSPTSGSTDTQYF	TGTGCCAGCAGCCCGACTAGCGGTAGCACAGATACGCAGTATTTT
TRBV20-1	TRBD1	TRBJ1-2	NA	CSARALGQGGEYGYTF	TGCAGTGCTAGAGCGCTAGGACAGGGGGGCGAATATGGCTACACCTTC
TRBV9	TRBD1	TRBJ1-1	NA	CASSGRDRGNTEAFF	TGTGCCAGCAGCGGGAGGGACAGGGGGAACACTGAAGCTTTCTTT
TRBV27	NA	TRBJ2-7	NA	CASSSGALYEQYF	TGTGCCAGCAGTTCCGGGGCCCTCTACGAGCAGTACTTC
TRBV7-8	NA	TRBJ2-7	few	CASSAGTRGTVGEQYF	TGTGCCAGCAGCGCGGGCACACGGGGGACAGTGGGTGAGCAGTACTTC
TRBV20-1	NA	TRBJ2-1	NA	CSAKAPALFSYNEQFF	TGCAGTGCCAAAGCGCCAGCGTTATTCTCCTACAATGAGCAGTTCTTC
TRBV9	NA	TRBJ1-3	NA	CASSFSTGTQGAIYF	TGTGCCAGCAGCTTCTCCACCGGGACCCAAGGTGCCATATATTTT